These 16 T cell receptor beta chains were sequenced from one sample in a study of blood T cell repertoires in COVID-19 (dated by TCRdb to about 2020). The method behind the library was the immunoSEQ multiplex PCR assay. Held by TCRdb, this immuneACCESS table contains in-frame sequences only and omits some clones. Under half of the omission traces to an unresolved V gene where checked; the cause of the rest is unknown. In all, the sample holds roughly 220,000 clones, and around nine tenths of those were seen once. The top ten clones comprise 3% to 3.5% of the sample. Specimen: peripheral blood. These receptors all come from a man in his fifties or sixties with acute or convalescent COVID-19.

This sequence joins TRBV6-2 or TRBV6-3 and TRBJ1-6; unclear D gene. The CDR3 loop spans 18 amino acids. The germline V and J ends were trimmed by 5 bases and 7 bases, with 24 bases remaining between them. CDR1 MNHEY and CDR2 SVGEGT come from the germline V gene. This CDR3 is CASSPPGLRSPGNSPLHF. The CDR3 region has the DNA TGTGCCAGCAGTCCCCCAGGTCTCCGATCGCCGGGGAATTCACCCCTCCACTTT.

CDR3 sequence (DNA): TGCGCCAGCAGCCAAGATGGGACAGAGTCCTACGAGCAGTACTTC. It specifies CASSQDGTESYEQYF. V is TRBV4-3 and J is TRBJ2-7; TRBD1 aligns across 7 bases. The CDR3 is made up of 15 amino acids. CDR1 and CDR2 from the germline V gene are LGHNA and YSLEER. V trimming: 0 bases; J trimming: 1 base; junction bases outside the gene matches: 3.

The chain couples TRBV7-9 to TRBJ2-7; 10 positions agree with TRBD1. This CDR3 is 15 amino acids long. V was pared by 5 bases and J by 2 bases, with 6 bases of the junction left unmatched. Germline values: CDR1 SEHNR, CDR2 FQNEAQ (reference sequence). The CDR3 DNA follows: TGTGCCAGCAGCCGCCTTGGGACAGGGGCCTACGAGCAGTACTTC. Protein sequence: CASSRLGTGAYEQYF.

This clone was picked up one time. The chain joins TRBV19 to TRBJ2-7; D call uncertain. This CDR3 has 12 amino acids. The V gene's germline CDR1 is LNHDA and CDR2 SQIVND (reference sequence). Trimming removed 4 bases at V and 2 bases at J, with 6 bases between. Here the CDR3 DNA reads TGTGCCAGTAGTAGCGCAACCTACGAGCAGTACTTC. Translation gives CASSSATYEQYF.

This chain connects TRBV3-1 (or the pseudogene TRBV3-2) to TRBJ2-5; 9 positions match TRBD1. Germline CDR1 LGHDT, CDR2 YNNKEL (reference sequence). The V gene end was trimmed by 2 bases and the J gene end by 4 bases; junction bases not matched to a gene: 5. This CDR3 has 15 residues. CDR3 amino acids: CASSQYGQGRETQYF. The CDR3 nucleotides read TGTGCCAGCAGCCAATACGGACAGGGGAGAGAGACCCAGTACTTC.

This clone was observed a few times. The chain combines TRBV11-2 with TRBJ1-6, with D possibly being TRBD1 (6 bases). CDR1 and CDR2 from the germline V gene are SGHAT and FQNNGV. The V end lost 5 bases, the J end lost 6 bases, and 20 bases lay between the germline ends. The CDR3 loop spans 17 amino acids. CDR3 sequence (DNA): TGTGCCAGCAGCCATAACCAAGGGAGGGGGTCTAATTCACCCCTCCACTTT. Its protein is CASSHNQGRGSNSPLHF.

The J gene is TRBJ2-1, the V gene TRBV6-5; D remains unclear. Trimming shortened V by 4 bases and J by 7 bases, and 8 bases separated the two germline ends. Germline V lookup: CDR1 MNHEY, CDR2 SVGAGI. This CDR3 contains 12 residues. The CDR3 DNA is TGTGCCAGCAGTTCCAGGTGGAATGAGCAGTTCTTC. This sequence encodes CASSSRWNEQFF.

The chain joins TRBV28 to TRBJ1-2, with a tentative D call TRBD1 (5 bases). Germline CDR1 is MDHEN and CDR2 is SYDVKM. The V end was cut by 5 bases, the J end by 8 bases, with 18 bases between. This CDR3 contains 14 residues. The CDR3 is CASSLRQISGGYTF. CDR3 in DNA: TGTGCCAGCAGTCTACGACAGATTTCAGGAGGCTACACCTTC.

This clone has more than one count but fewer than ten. DNA of the CDR3: TGTGCCAGCAGTAGACAGGGGGTTCCCTGGGAGCAGTACTTC. Translating it yields CASSRQGVPWEQYF. The genes are TRBV2 and TRBJ2-7, with 9 nucleotides matching TRBD1. From germline, CDR1 is SNHLY and CDR2 FYNNEI. The CDR3 is made up of 14 amino acids. V was pared by 5 bases and J by 7 bases, with 9 bases of the junction left unmatched.

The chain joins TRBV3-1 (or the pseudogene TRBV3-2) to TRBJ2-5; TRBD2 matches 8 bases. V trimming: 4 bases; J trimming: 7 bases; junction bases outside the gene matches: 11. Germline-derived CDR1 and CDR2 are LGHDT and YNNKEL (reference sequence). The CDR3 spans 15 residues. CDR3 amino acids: CASSLSAGREGTQYF. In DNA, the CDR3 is TGTGCCAGCAGCCTATCGGCCGGGAGGGAAGGGACCCAGTACTTC.

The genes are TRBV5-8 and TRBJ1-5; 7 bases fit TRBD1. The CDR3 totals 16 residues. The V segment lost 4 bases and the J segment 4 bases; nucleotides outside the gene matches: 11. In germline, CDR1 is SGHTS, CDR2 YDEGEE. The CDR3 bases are TGTGCCAGCAGCCTCAGACAGGGTCGAATGAATCAGCCCCAGCATTTT. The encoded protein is CASSLRQGRMNQPQHF.

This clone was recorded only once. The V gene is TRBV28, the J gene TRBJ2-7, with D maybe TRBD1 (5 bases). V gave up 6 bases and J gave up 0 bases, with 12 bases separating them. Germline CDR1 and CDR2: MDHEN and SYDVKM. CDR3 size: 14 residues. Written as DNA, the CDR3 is TGTGCCAGCAGAACTCCAGGGCCCTCCTACGAGCAGTACTTC. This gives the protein CASRTPGPSYEQYF.

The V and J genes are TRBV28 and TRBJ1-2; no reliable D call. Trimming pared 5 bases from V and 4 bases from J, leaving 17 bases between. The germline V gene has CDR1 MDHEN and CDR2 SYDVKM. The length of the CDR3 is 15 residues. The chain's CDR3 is CASSTTRSGVYGYTF. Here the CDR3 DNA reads TGTGCCAGCAGTACCACTCGCTCCGGGGTCTATGGCTACACCTTC.

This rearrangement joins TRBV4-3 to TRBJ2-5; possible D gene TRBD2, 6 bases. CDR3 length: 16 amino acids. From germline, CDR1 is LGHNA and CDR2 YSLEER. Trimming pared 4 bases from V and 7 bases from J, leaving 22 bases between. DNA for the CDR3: TGCGCCAGCAGCCTCAGGGTGGGACTTGGGGGAGGGACCCAGTACTTC. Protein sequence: CASSLRVGLGGGTQYF.

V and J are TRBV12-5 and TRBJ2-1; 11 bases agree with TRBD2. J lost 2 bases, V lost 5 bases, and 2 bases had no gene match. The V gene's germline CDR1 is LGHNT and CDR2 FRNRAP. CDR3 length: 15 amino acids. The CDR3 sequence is CASGHSGGAYNEQFF. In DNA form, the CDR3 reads TGTGCTAGTGGTCATAGCGGGGGGGCCTACAATGAGCAGTTCTTC.

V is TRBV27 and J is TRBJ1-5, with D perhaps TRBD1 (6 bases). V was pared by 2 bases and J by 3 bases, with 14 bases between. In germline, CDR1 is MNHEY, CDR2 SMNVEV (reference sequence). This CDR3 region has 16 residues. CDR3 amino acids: CASSLRPTGHNQPQHF. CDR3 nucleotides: TGTGCCAGCAGTTTACGACCGACAGGACACAATCAGCCCCAGCATTTT.